This record looks at one T cell receptor beta chain sequence and its context. Antigen specificity is unknown. This entry comes from a study of Ad26.COV2.S vaccination and SARS-CoV-2 variants. At the level of the study: Administration of Ad26.COV2.S was intramuscular, either once or twice 56 days apart. Notes on the study in general: Spike-specific TCR breadth was greater in vaccine than placebo recipients. Similar non-spike TCR breadth was observed in recipients of vaccine and of placebo.

The CDR3 covers 13 residues. V was trimmed by 1 base and J by 6 bases, leaving 11 bases between them. Germline V CDR1 and CDR2: SGDLS, YYNGEE. Assay: immunoSEQ multiplex PCR; the TCRdb copy retains only in-frame clones and omits some. The sample contains approximately 410,000 clones, roughly 90% of which appear only once. Regarding treatment: approximately 18 received Ad26.COV2.S at low or high dose, single or two shots; roughly 5 received placebo; per-sample allocation not given. After the first vaccine or placebo injection, samples were drawn on day 63. The J gene is TRBJ2-7, the V gene TRBV9; D not resolved. The sample was peripheral blood, taken in a trial of Ad26.COV2.S vaccine versus placebo. The source of this sequence is a person aged 18 to 59 who received the Ad26.COV2.S COVID-19 vaccine or a placebo. Written as DNA, the CDR3 is TGTGCCAGCAGCGTATCCGACGTGGTCGAGCAGTACTTC. This sequence encodes CASSVSDVVEQYF.